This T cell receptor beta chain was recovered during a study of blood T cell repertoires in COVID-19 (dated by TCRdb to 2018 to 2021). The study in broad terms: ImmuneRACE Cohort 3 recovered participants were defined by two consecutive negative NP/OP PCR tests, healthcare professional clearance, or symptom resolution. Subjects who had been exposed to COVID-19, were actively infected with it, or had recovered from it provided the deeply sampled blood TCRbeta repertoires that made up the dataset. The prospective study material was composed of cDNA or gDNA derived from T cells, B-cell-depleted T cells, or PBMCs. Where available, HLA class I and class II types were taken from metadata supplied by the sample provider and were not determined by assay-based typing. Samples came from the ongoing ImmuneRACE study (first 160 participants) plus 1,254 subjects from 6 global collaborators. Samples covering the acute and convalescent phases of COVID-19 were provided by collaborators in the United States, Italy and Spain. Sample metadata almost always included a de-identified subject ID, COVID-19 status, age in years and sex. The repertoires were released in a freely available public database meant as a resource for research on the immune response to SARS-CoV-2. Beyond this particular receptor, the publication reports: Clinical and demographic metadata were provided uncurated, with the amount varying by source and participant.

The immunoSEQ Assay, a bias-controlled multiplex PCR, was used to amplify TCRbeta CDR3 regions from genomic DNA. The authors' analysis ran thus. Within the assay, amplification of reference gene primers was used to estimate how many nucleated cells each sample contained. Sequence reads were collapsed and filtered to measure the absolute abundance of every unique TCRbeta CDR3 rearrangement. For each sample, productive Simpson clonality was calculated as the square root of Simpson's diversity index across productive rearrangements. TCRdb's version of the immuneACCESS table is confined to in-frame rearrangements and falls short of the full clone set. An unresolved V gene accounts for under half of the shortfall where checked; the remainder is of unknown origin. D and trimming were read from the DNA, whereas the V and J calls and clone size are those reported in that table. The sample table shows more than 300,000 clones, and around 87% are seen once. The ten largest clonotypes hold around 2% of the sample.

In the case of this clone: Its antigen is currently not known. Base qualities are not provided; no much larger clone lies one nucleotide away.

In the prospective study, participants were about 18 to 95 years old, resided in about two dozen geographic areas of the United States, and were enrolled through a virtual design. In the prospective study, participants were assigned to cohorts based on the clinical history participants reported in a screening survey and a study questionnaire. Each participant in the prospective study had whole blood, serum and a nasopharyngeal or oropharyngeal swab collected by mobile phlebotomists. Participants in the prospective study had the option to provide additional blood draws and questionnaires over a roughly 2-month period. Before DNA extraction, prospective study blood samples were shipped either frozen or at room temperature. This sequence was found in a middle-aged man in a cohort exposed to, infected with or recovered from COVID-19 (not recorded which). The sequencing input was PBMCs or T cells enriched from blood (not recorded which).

The CDR3 protein sequence reads: CASSFGTSGSTYEQYF. The DNA sequence is TGCGCCAGCAGCTTTGGGACTAGCGGGAGCACCTACGAGCAGTACTTC. Rearrangement joined TRBV5-1 to TRBJ2-7, with 14 bases in between that match TRBD2. The CDR3 goes from the cysteine to the phenylalanine over 16 residues. Kept here is only the CDR3 DNA, which spans 48 bases and is read in frame from base 1. Trimming accounts for 2 bases at V and 2 bases at J, while the number of junction bases matched to no gene is 3. Via the germline V gene, CDR1 is SGHRS and CDR2 YFSETQ. Beyond the CDR3, the reference TRBV5-1 and TRBJ2-7 genes provide the residues; the full variable domain reads: KAGVTQTPRYLIKTRGQQVTLSCSPISGHRSVSWYQQTPGQGLQFLFEYFSETQRNKGNFPGRFSGRQFSNSRSEMNVSTLELGDSALYLCASSFGTSGSTYEQYFGPGTRLTVT.